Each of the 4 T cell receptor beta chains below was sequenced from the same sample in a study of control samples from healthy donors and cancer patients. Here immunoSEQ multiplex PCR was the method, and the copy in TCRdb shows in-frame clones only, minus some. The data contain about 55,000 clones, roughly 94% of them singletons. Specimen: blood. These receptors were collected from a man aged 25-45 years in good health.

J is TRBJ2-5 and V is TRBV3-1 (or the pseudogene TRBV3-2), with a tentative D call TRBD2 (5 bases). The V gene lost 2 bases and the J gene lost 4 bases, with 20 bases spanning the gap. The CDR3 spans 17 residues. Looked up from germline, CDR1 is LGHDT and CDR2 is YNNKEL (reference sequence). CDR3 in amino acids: CASSQNGRGGPIETQYF. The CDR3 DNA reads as TGTGCCAGCAGCCAAAACGGTAGAGGAGGACCGATAGAGACCCAGTACTTC.

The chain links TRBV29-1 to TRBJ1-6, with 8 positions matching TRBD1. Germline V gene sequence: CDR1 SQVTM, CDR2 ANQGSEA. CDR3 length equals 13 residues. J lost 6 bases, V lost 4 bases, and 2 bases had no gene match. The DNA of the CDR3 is TGCAGCGTTGGGACAGGGCCTAATTCACCCCTCCACTTT. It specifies CSVGTGPNSPLHF.

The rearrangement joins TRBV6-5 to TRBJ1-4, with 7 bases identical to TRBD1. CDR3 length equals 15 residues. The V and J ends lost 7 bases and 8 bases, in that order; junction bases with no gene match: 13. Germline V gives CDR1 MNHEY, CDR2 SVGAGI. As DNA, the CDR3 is TGTGCCAGCACCCCACGGTGGAGGGGGCTGGAAAAACTGTTTTTT. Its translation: CASTPRWRGLEKLFF.

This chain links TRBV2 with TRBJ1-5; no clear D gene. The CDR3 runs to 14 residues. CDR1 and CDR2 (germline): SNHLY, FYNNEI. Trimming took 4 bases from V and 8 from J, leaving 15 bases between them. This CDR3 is CASSGNGFLEPQHF. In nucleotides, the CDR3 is TGTGCCAGCAGTGGCAACGGTTTCTTAGAGCCCCAGCATTTT. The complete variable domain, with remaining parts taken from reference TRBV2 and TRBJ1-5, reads EPEVTQTPSHQVTQMGQEVILRCVPISNHLYFYWYRQILGQKVEFLVSFYNNEISEKSEIFDDQFSVERPDGSNFTLKIRSTKLEDSAMYFCASSGNGFLEPQHFGDGTRLSIL.